One and the same sample provided the 23 T cell receptor beta chains below, sequenced in a study of regulatory T cells in long-lasting Graves disease (dated by TCRdb to the early 2020s). In light of the paper, this sample's time point label describes: persistent/refractory GD, antithyroid drugs over 5 years with positive TRAb. For both TCR sequencing and RNA sequencing, RNA was extracted from PBMCs using TRIzol. Library construction relied on multiplex PCR. The data were produced on an Illumina HiSeq 4000. To build TCR beta libraries, CDR3 regions were amplified by Arm-PCR using iRepertoire HTBI primers. TCRdb cleaned the public reads at Q25 with fastp, built clones with MiXCR and kept in-frame beta chains. Each entry is one CDR3 protein sequence, shown with its most common DNA and genes. The sample includes 500,000 to 800,000 distinct CDR3 sequences, with around 32% observed a single time. Roughly 46% of the sample goes to the ten largest clones.

The sample in question was peripheral blood mononuclear cells (PBMCs), obtained when the disease was refractory, from a patient treated with antithyroid drugs. These receptors were obtained from a female donor with Graves disease.

The chain couples TRBV5-1 to TRBJ2-7; D unresolved. Looked up from germline, CDR1 is SGHRS and CDR2 is YFSETQ. The V end was cut by 1 base, the J end by 5 bases, with 10 bases between. The CDR3 spans 13 residues. The DNA for the CDR3 is TGCGCCAGCAGCTTGTCTTCCGGTAACGAGCAGTACTTC. It specifies CASSLSSGNEQYF.

This clonotype has a handful of counts. V usage is TRBV29-1 and J usage is TRBJ1-6; D remains ambiguous. The V gene's germline CDR1 is SQVTM and CDR2 ANQGSEA. V gave up 6 bases and J gave up 4 bases, with 10 bases separating them. The CDR3 contains 13 residues. DNA for the CDR3: TGCAGCGTGAAGGCTGATTATAATTCACCCCTCCACTTT. It encodes CSVKADYNSPLHF.

This clonotype was detected a few times. The chain couples TRBV5-1 to TRBJ1-5; no firm D call. The CDR3 consists of 15 residues. V was clipped by 1 base and J by 0 bases, with 8 bases between them. Germline CDR1 reads SGHRS; CDR2 reads YFSETQ. The CDR3 DNA reads TGCGCCAGCAGCTTGAACGGGGATAGCAATCAGCCCCAGCATTTT. This codes for CASSLNGDSNQPQHF.

Points on this clonotype: This may arise from a read error, as a much more abundant clone is one base away. The gene calls are TRBV10-3 and TRBJ2-5; the D gene is possibly TRBD1 (6 bases). The CDR3 length is 14 residues. Germline CDR1 reads ENHRY; CDR2 reads SYGVKD. The DNA of the CDR3 is TGTGCCGTCAGTGGGACACAAGTACGTGAGACCCAGTACTTC. This translates into CAVSGTQVRETQYF.

The rearrangement uses TRBV19 and TRBJ1-5; a weak D match, TRBD1 (6 bases). There are 13 residues in the CDR3. Trimming cost V 6 bases and J 5 bases, with 11 bases left between them. Germline V gives CDR1 LNHDA, CDR2 SQIVND (reference sequence). The CDR3 is CASSERGDQPQHF. Here the CDR3 DNA reads TGTGCCAGTAGCGAGAGGGGGGATCAGCCCCAGCATTTT.

This clonotype was found many times. The J gene is TRBJ1-1, the V gene TRBV12-3 or TRBV12-4; 8 bases line up with TRBD1. The ends lost 5 bases at V and 1 base at J; junction bases unmatched: 12. The CDR3 extends over 17 amino acids. The CDR3 DNA reads as TGTGCCAGCAGTACCGGACAGGGTGTTACGGCGAACACTGAAGCTTTCTTT. Amino acid sequence: CASSTGQGVTANTEAFF.

The genes are TRBV7-2 and TRBJ1-4; maybe TRBD1 (5 bases). This CDR3 contains 12 residues. Trimming removed 11 bases from V and 8 bases from J, with 15 bases in between. Germline CDR1 and CDR2: SGHTA and FQGNSA. Written as DNA, the CDR3 is TGTGCCTGGGGGGGAGTGGGCGAAAAACTGTTTTTT. The encoded protein is CAWGGVGEKLFF.

As regards this clonotype: Germline is not matched at one junction end, which may reflect a read error. V is TRBV3-1 and J is TRBJ1-5; 7 nucleotides agree with TRBD1. Germline V CDR1 and CDR2: LGHDT, YNNKEL (reference sequence). This CDR3 contains 15 residues. The DNA for the CDR3 is TGTGCCAGCAGCTTCCGGACAGGTCAGGATCAGCCCCGGCATTTT. Its protein is CASSFRTGQDQPRHF.

This clonotype has a count of ten or more. The rearrangement joins TRBV27 to TRBJ1-1; D call uncertain. The V gene lost 8 bases and the J gene lost 3 bases, with 16 bases spanning the gap. The germline V gene has CDR1 MNHEY and CDR2 SMNVEV (reference sequence). The CDR3 length is 14 residues. CDR3 nucleotide sequence: TGTGCCAGCTTGTCGGACGGACGGGACACTGAAGCTTTCTTT. Residues: CASLSDGRDTEAFF.

The genes are TRBV12-5 and TRBJ1-5, with 9 bases identical to TRBD1. This CDR3 is built from 15 residues. CDR1 is LGHNT and CDR2 is FRNRAP in the germline V gene. With V trimmed by 6 bases and J by 6 bases, 9 bases remained unmatched. The CDR3 spells CASGQGQGISQPQHF. The CDR3 DNA reads TGTGCTAGTGGCCAGGGACAGGGTATCAGTCAGCCCCAGCATTTT.

A word on this clonotype: The junction departs from the called germline gene at one end, perhaps through a read error. J is TRBJ1-2 and V is TRBV7-2; perhaps TRBD1 as D (5 bases). The CDR3 is 15 residues long. Germline V CDR1 and CDR2: SGHTA, FQGNSA. The CDR3 DNA sequence: TGTGCCAGCAGCTCAACGGCCACACGGGACTATGGCTGCACCTTC. Its protein is CASSSTATRDYGCTF.

This clonotype was seen more than once but under ten times. The genes are TRBV29-1 and TRBJ1-1; maybe TRBD1 (5 bases). There are 12 residues in the CDR3. Looked up from germline, CDR1 is SQVTM and CDR2 is ANQGSEA. V was clipped by 3 bases and J by 1 base, with 6 bases between them. The CDR3 bases are TGCAGCGTTGACGACAGGAACACTGAAGCTTTCTTT. It yields the protein CSVDDRNTEAFF.

This clonotype came up a few times. The rearrangement uses TRBV12-3 or TRBV12-4 and TRBJ1-1, with TRBD1 matching over 8 bases. V was clipped by 6 bases and J by 5 bases; unmatched bases: 11. CDR3 length: 15 residues. Here the CDR3 reads CASRGYGQGGTEAFF. CDR3 DNA sequence: TGTGCCAGCAGGGGCTACGGACAGGGAGGGACTGAAGCTTTCTTT.

In its sample, this clonotype was seen a few times. The gene calls are TRBV5-1 and TRBJ1-1; 10 nucleotides match TRBD1. Germline loops: CDR1 SGHRS, CDR2 YFSETQ. The CDR3 length is 15 residues. V dropped 7 bases and J dropped 1; count of bases not matched to a gene: 7. The CDR3 protein is CASGNRTGGNTEAFF. The CDR3 coding sequence is TGCGCCAGCGGAAATCGGACAGGGGGGAACACTGAAGCTTTCTTT.

The gene calls are TRBV9 and TRBJ1-3, with TRBD1 as a possible D gene (5 bases). V was trimmed by 0 bases and J by 2 bases, leaving 9 bases between them. Per the germline V gene, CDR1 is SGDLS and CDR2 is YYNGEE. There are 15 residues in the CDR3. Here the CDR3 reads CASSVDGGTGNTIYF. In nucleotides, the CDR3 is TGTGCCAGCAGCGTAGATGGGGGTACTGGAAACACCATATATTTT.

V gene TRBV7-9 combines with J gene TRBJ2-7; 7 nucleotides line up with TRBD2. From germline, CDR1 is SEHNR and CDR2 FQNEAQ (reference sequence). The CDR3 contains 15 residues. The trim removed 5 bases at V and 5 bases at J, leaving 12 bases unmatched. The DNA for the CDR3 is TGTGCCAGCAGCGGCAGCGGGGTCCTAGTCAACGAGCAGTACTTC. Its translation: CASSGSGVLVNEQYF.

V and J are TRBV6-5 and TRBJ2-3; the match to TRBD2 covers 10 bases. After removal of 4 bases from V and 6 bases from J, the junction contained 16 bases not matched to a gene. This CDR3 region has 18 residues. Germline V gene lookup returns CDR1 MNHEY and CDR2 SVGAGI. As DNA, the CDR3 is TGTGCCAGCAGTTCCGGGACTAGCGTCTCCCCCTGGACGGATACGCAGTATTTT. Translation gives CASSSGTSVSPWTDTQYF.

J is TRBJ2-7 and V is TRBV11-3; D is possibly TRBD2 (6 bases). Germline CDR1 reads SGHNT; CDR2 reads YENEEA. This CDR3 contains 14 residues. Trimming cost V 5 bases and J 5 bases, with 16 bases left between them. The CDR3 spells CASSPRGGRDEQYF. CDR3 DNA sequence: TGTGCCAGCAGCCCTCGAGGAGGGAGAGACGAGCAGTACTTC.

In its sample, this clonotype was seen a few times. The chain uses TRBV5-4 and TRBJ1-4; 7 bases match TRBD1. The germline CDR1 and CDR2 sequences are SGHNT and YYREEE (reference sequence). The J segment lost 3 bases and the V segment lost 0 bases, leaving 2 bases of the junction unmatched. CDR3 length: 15 amino acids. The CDR3 nucleotides read TGTGCCAGCAGCTTGGGGACAGGACCTAATGAAAAACTGTTTTTT. It translates to CASSLGTGPNEKLFF.

This clonotype has just a few counts. CDR3 in amino acids: CATSSRAASLPKNIQYF. The CDR3 nucleotides read TGTGCCACCAGTTCCCGGGCGGCCTCTCTCCCCAAAAACATTCAGTACTTC. V usage is TRBV15 and J usage is TRBJ2-4; D ambiguous. Trimming left V 6 bases short and J 2 bases short, with 20 bases between. CDR1 is LNHNV and CDR2 is YYDKDF in the germline V gene (reference sequence). CDR3 size: 17 residues.

This clonotype was seen at least ten times. The gene calls are TRBV20-1 and TRBJ2-7; 8 bases map to TRBD1. Trimming cost V 5 bases and J 7 bases; bases outside gene matches: 16. CDR1 and CDR2 (germline): DFQATT, SNEGSKA (reference sequence). The CDR3 extends over 15 amino acids. The CDR3 nucleotides read TGCAGTGCTTCCGGCTATCCCGGGACAGGTAGGGAGCAGTACTTC. Amino acids: CSASGYPGTGREQYF.

The V call is TRBV3-1, the J call TRBJ2-4; the D gene is possibly TRBD2 (5 bases). Trimming shortened V by 1 base and J by 9 bases, and 13 bases separated the two germline ends. This CDR3 has 14 residues. The germline gives CDR1 LGHDT, CDR2 YNNKEL (reference sequence). The CDR3 region is CASSQGSLGGIQYF. CDR3 coding DNA: TGTGCCAGCAGCCAAGGGTCGCTAGGAGGCATTCAGTACTTC.

The chain recombines TRBV7-6 with TRBJ1-6, with D uncertain. CDR3 length: 16 amino acids. The V gene lost 3 bases and the J gene lost 9 bases, with 18 bases spanning the gap. The germline gives CDR1 SGHVS, CDR2 FNYEAQ. The DNA of the CDR3 is TGTGCCAGCAGCTTGAACCGGGTCCAAGTCGGTTCACCCCTCCACTTT. It specifies CASSLNRVQVGSPLHF.